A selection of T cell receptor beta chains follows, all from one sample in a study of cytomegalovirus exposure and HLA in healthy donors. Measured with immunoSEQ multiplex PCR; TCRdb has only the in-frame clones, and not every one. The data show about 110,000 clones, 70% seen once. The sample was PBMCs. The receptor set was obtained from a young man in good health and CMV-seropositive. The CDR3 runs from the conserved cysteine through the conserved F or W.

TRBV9 CASSVEGGTAPYGYTF
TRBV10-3 CAISESSLVEAFF
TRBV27 CASSLFPPLQRGRNYGYTF
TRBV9 CASSVSSGRYNEQFF
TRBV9 CASSVDLFSGNTIYF
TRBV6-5 CASILSGARLPQHF
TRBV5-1 CASSPWTAGANVLTF
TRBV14 CASSQDWGQGQTYEQYF
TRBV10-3 CAISEGTANNQPQHF
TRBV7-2 CASSYLAGAAKNIQYF
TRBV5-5 CASSLRSRHNEKLFF
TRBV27 CASSFGTRSGYTF
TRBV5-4 CASKGGGGLSYEQYF
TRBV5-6 CASTATGGSTDTQYF
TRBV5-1 CASSPPGTASLGYTF
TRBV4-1 CASSRANSPLHF
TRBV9 CASSVGSHGLSTDTQYF
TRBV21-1 CASSRRTARLNEKLFF
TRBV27 CASSSSFGLTNTEAFF
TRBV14 CASSHERRSYEQYF
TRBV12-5 CASGATLMSSYEQYF
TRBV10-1 CASSGNRGLPNREKLFF
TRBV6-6 CASSGRTGNGEKLFF
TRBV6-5 CAYPGRINYGYTF
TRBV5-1 CASSFSSQETQYF
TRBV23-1 CASSQNRDNDTEAFF
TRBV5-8 CASSFSGGTGELFF
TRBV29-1 CSVDRPQGTDTQYF
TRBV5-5 CASSLAGFGETQYF
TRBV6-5 CATNSRGDNSPLHF
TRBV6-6 CASATWTGEETQYF
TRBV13 CASTLNTGYQETQYF
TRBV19 CASSIDRGEHYGYTF
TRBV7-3 CASSPGTGGNYGYTF
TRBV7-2 CASGGGITRGSEAFF
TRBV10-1 CASSEDTNYGYTF
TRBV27 CASSPQTPQVSYTF
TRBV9 CASSARGQGSGNTIYF
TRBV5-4 CASSFGRGYTF
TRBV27 CASRNSGVAADTQYF
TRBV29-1 CSVAGMSNYGYTF